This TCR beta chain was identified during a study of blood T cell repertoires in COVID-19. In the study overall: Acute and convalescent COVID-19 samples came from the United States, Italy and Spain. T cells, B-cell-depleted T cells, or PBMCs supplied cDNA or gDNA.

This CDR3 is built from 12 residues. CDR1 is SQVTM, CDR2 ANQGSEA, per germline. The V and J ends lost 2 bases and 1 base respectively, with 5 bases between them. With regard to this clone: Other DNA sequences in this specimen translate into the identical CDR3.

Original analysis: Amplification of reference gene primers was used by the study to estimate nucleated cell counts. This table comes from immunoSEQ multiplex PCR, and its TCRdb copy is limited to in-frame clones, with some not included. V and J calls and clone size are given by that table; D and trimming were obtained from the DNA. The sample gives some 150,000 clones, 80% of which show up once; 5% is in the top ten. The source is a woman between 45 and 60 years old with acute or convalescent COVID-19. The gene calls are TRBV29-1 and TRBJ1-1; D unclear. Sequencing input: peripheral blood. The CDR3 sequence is CSVESGNTEAFF. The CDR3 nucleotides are TGCAGCGTTGAATCGGGGAACACTGAAGCTTTCTTT.